This record looks at one T cell receptor beta chain sequence and its context. Its antigen is as yet unknown. The sample comes from a study of T-cell memory formation after mild COVID-19. Study outcomes and limitations: Whether day 37 second-wave clones are SARS-CoV-2-specific was not confirmed.

The authors produced TCR alpha and TCR beta cDNA libraries with sample barcodes and UMIs by 5'RACE using constant-segment primers. TCRdb ran MiXCR on the 5' RACE reads and lists one entry per CDR3 protein. The data hold 250,000 to 350,000 distinct CDR3 sequences, with approximately 16% observed a single time. CDR3 length equals 16 residues. Per germline, CDR1 SGHRS and CDR2 YFSETQ. Trimming stripped 1 base from V and 0 bases from J, with 11 bases between. The sequence came from a man younger than 35 who had mild COVID-19 (a few samples of this study predate the infection). Cell type and time point are not known. The gene calls are TRBV5-1 and TRBJ1-5; D gene unclear. Sequenced material: PBMCs or a T cell subset sorted from them (not recorded which). Here the CDR3 reads CASSLRPDNSNQPQHF. CDR3 coding DNA: TGCGCCAGCAGCTTGCGGCCTGATAATAGCAATCAGCCCCAGCATTTT.